The clone carrying this T cell receptor (beta chain) was detected only once. Its target is unknown. The protocol was immunoSEQ multiplex PCR, while the TCRdb copy is restricted to in-frame clones and leaves out a portion. The sample carries about 350,000 clones, 88% recorded once. The sample is drawn from a study of Ad26.COV2.S vaccination and SARS-CoV-2 variants. Study at large: Donor was one of the participants in the Ad26.COV2.S arm of the COV1001 trial. Findings and limits, study-wide: Marked by substantial breadth, spike-specific CD8+ and CD4+ T cell responses were reportedly seen after vaccination.

The CDR3 loop spans 15 amino acids. Germline V gives CDR1 SGHRS, CDR2 YFSETQ. Trimming removed 5 bases from V and 3 bases from J; junction bases left unmatched: 10. This sample's treatment: roughly 19 received Ad26.COV2.S at low or high dose, single or two shots; 5 received placebo; per-sample allocation not given. Sampling occurred on day 63 after the first vaccine or placebo injection. An Ad26 vector expressing Wuhan-strain SARS-CoV-2 spike constituted the vaccine. The receptor was derived from a person between 18 and 65 years old who received the Ad26.COV2.S COVID-19 vaccine or a placebo. This sample comprised peripheral blood, obtained in a trial of Ad26.COV2.S vaccine versus placebo. This chain links TRBV5-1 with TRBJ2-7; TRBD1 matches 8 bases. The CDR3 region has the DNA TGCGCCAGCAGTTACCCCGGGACAGGTGTCTACGAGCAGTACTTC. It translates to CASSYPGTGVYEQYF.